This T cell receptor beta chain was identified during a study of regulatory T cells in long-lasting Graves disease. Trimming cost V 0 bases and J 5 bases, with 3 bases left between them. The length of the CDR3 is 11 residues. Per the germline V gene, CDR1 is SGHDT and CDR2 is YYEEEE. As to time point: newly diagnosed GD, antithyroid drugs for less than 3 months. Extracted RNA from PBMCs served as the source of the TCR library. Points on this clonotype: This may stem from a read error, because a much larger clone lies one nucleotide away.

CDR3-region Arm-PCR and iRepertoire HTBI primers produced the TCR beta libraries. TCRdb re-called the multiplex PCR reads through MiXCR, storing one row per CDR3 protein. This sample yields 200,000 to 250,000 distinct CDR3 sequences, of which 15% to 20% are seen a single time; over 9.5% belongs to the top ten. This same sample was also part of a study on T cells in Graves' hyperthyroidism and ophthalmopathy. That paper notes: Investigators excluded patients with uncontrolled infection, other autoimmune disease, pregnancy or lactation.

The sequence came from a young woman with Graves disease. The source was peripheral blood mononuclear cells (PBMCs), collected at new diagnosis, from a patient treated with antithyroid drugs. The genes are TRBV5-6 and TRBJ2-7, with D hard to call. The CDR3 here is CASSLEHEQYF. CDR3 DNA sequence: TGTGCCAGCAGCTTGGAGCACGAGCAGTACTTC.